A selection of T cell receptor beta chains follows, all from one sample in a study of blood T cell repertoires in COVID-19. The assay was immunoSEQ multiplex PCR, and TCRdb's table has in-frame clones only and misses some. Among around 310,000 clones, approximately 91% were seen once, and the ten largest hold around 12%. The specimen was peripheral blood. These receptors were collected from a woman aged 55-69 years with acute or convalescent COVID-19. The CDR3 runs from the conserved cysteine through the conserved F or W. A D gene is named only where the DNA matches it firmly. Clone size is stated in some rows and not others, as once, few, many or a class when expanded.

TRBJ1-5	once	TRBD1	TRBV19	TGTGCCAGTAGGTTCGGACAGGGTAGCAATCAGCCCCAGCATTTT	CASRFGQGSNQPQHF
TRBJ1-5	-	TRBD1	TRBV7-9	TGTGCCAGCAGCCCCGGGACAGCTGGCCAGCCCCAGCATTTT	CASSPGTAGQPQHF
TRBJ2-7	-	-	TRBV7-9	TGTGCCAGCAGCTTAGTCACAGGGCTACTTTCCTACGAGCAGTACTTC	CASSLVTGLLSYEQYF
TRBJ1-1	-	-	TRBV18	TGTGCCAGCTCACCGGGACAATCAAACACTGAAGCTTTCTTT	CASSPGQSNTEAFF
TRBJ1-6	-	-	TRBV13	TGTGCCAGCAGCTTAGGACAGGGATGGGCCCAAAGCTCCTATAATTCACCCCTCCACTTT	CASSLGQGWAQSSYNSPLHF
TRBJ2-7	-	TRBD1	TRBV27	TGTGCCAGCAGTTTGAGGACAGGGATTACCTACGAGCAGTACTTC	CASSLRTGITYEQYF
TRBJ1-5	-	-	TRBV18	TGTGCCAGCTCACCTGGAGGGACTGGTCAGCCCCAGCATTTT	CASSPGGTGQPQHF
TRBJ2-1	-	-	TRBV19	TGTGCCAGTAAAGAGACAGGCTCCTACAATGAGCAGTTCTTC	CASKETGSYNEQFF
TRBJ2-7	-	TRBD1	TRBV6-2/TRBV6-3	TGTGCCAGCAGTTACGTAGGGACAGACCTCTACGAGCAGTACTTC	CASSYVGTDLYEQYF
TRBJ1-3	-	-	TRBV4-3	TGCGCCAGCAGCCAAGAGTGGTCAGGGGACACCATATATTTT	CASSQEWSGDTIYF
TRBJ1-2	-	TRBD1	TRBV14	TGTGCCAGCAGCCAGGGGACAGGCGCCCTTTCCTATGGCTACACCTTC	CASSQGTGALSYGYTF
TRBJ1-2	-	TRBD1	TRBV3-1/TRBV3-2	TGTGCCAGCAGCCCGGACAGGGGGCAATATGGCTACACCTTC	CASSPDRGQYGYTF
TRBJ2-3	-	TRBD1	TRBV11-2	TGTGCCAGCAGCTTAGGTAGACAGGGGCGCACAGATACGCAGTATTTT	CASSLGRQGRTDTQYF
TRBJ2-1	-	TRBD1	TRBV2	TGTGCCAGCAGCGAAGGACAGGGTAGCTCCTACAATGAGCAGTTCTTC	CASSEGQGSSYNEQFF
TRBJ2-1	-	TRBD2	TRBV28	TGTGCCAGCAGTCCAGCGGGAGGGCCCAATGAGCAGTTCTTC	CASSPAGGPNEQFF
TRBJ2-7	-	-	TRBV6-5	TGTGCCAGCAGCTTGCAGGGGACCCCCTACGAGCAGTACTTC	CASSLQGTPYEQYF
TRBJ2-7	-	TRBD1	TRBV28	TGTGCCAGCAGTGCCCCGGACAGGACCTACGAGCAGTACTTC	CASSAPDRTYEQYF
TRBJ2-1	-	-	TRBV6-5	TGTGCCAGCAGTTACTCGCGACAGAACAATGAGCAGTTCTTC	CASSYSRQNNEQFF
TRBJ1-1	-	-	TRBV5-6	TGTGCCAGCAGCCCCCGCGGTCGTGGAGCTTTCTTT	CASSPRGRGAFF
TRBJ2-3	-	TRBD2	TRBV15	TGTGCCACCAGCAAGGGACTACCATCAGATACGCAGTATTTT	CATSKGLPSDTQYF
TRBJ1-5	-	TRBD1	TRBV30	TGTGCCTGGAGCTTACGGGACAGGGGCAATCAGCCCCAGCATTTT	CAWSLRDRGNQPQHF
TRBJ1-5	-	-	TRBV19	TGTGCCAGTAGTATTGCCGTGGGCAGTCAGCCCCAGCATTTT	CASSIAVGSQPQHF
TRBJ2-5	-	-	TRBV2	TGTGCCAGCAGGATGGATCTAGGACAAGAGACCCAGTACTTC	CASRMDLGQETQYF
TRBJ2-1	-	-	TRBV5-6	TGTGCCAGCAGCTTGGAAGTCGGGGGCGGGAGATTTGGGTACAATGAGCAGTTCTTC	CASSLEVGGGRFGYNEQFF
TRBJ2-7	-	TRBD1	TRBV2	TGTGCCATAGGAGCCCGGGACAGCTCCTACGAGCAGTACTTC	CAIGARDSSYEQYF
TRBJ2-3	-	-	TRBV7-9	TGTGCCAGCAGTATGAAGTGGCCATTAAAGGATACGCAGTATTTT	CASSMKWPLKDTQYF
TRBJ2-7	-	TRBD2	TRBV11-2	TGTGCCAGCAGCTTAGGCCTGAACGGGGGGAGGAGCTACGAGCAGTACTTC	CASSLGLNGGRSYEQYF
TRBJ2-5	-	TRBD2	TRBV5-1	TGCGCCAGCAGCTCTCCCAGCGGGGGGGAGACCCAGTACTTC	CASSSPSGGETQYF
TRBJ1-6	-	-	TRBV7-2	TGTGCCAGCAGCAAAACAAGGGTGGAGGGTTCACCCCTCCACTTT	CASSKTRVEGSPLHF
TRBJ1-6	-	TRBD1	TRBV29-1	TGCAGCGTTGCACAGGGGTCTAATTCACCCCTCCACTTT	CSVAQGSNSPLHF
TRBJ1-5	-	-	TRBV5-8	TGTGCCAGCAGCCTCGAGAGGGCGCGAAGCAATCAGCCCCAGCATTTT	CASSLERARSNQPQHF
TRBJ1-2	-	-	TRBV28	TGTGCCAGCAGTTTCGTACGAGGAGGGTATGGCTACACCTTC	CASSFVRGGYGYTF
TRBJ1-6	-	TRBD1	TRBV18	TGTGCCAGCTCACCAACAGGGGGCTGGGATTCACCCCTCCACTTT	CASSPTGGWDSPLHF
TRBJ2-7	few	-	TRBV5-1	TGCGCCAGCAGCTGGGCCAGGGACTACGAGCAGTACTTC	CASSWARDYEQYF
TRBJ2-1	-	-	TRBV6-5	TGTGCCAGCAGTCCCCGGGAACTACCTTACAATGAGCAGTTCTTC	CASSPRELPYNEQFF